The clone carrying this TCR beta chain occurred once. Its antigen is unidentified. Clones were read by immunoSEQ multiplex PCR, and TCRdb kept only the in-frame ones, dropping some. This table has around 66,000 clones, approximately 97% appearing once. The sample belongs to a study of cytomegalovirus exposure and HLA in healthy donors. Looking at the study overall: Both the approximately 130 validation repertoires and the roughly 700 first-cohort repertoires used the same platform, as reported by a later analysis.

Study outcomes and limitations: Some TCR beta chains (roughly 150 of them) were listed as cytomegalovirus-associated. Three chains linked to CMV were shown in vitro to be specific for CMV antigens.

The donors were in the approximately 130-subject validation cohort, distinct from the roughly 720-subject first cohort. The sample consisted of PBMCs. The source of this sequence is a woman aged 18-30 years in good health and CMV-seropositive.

CDR3: CASSLAPGRGTYNEQFF. In DNA form, the CDR3 reads TGTGCCAGCAGCTTAGCCCCCGGGAGGGGAACCTACAATGAGCAGTTCTTC. The chain carries TRBV11-3 and TRBJ2-1; 8 nucleotides align to TRBD2. CDR1 SGHNT and CDR2 YENEEA come from the germline V gene. The CDR3 has 17 amino acids. The V and J ends lost 1 base and 2 bases, in that order; junction bases with no gene match: 7.